The 16 T cell receptor beta chains listed next were all sequenced from one sample in a study of identical twins. From the 5' RACE reads, TCRdb called clonotypes with MiXCR, one entry per CDR3 protein. The sample lists approximately 700,000 distinct CDR3 sequences, around 5.7% occurring once. Sequencing was done on a sample of naive T cells sorted from blood. Every receptor here comes from a man younger than 30 in good health.

This clonotype was seen at least ten times. The chain couples TRBV9 to TRBJ2-2, with D possibly being TRBD2 (6 bases). The CDR3 is made up of 15 amino acids. Germline assignment: CDR1 SGDLS and CDR2 YYNGEE. V was clipped by 3 bases and J by 1 base, with 10 bases between them. This CDR3 reads CASSAGSQNTGELFF. The CDR3, as DNA: TGTGCCAGCAGCGCCGGGAGCCAGAACACCGGGGAGCTGTTTTTT. Variable domain in full (rest from reference TRBV9 and TRBJ2-2): DSGVTQTPKHLITATGQRVTLRCSPRSGDLSVYWYQQSLDQGLQFLIQYYNGEERAKGNILERFSAQQFPDLHSELNLSSLELGDSALYFCASSAGSQNTGELFFGEGSRLTVL.

This clonotype was seen a few times. V gene TRBV27 combines with J gene TRBJ1-6; D might be TRBD1 (5 bases). Trimming stripped 3 bases from V and 7 bases from J, with 13 bases between. Germline-derived CDR1 and CDR2 are MNHEY and SMNVEV (reference sequence). The CDR3 covers 15 residues. CDR3 loop: CASSFAGLKNSPLHF. CDR3 nucleotides: TGTGCCAGCAGTTTCGCAGGGTTGAAAAATTCACCCCTCCACTTT.

The chain employs TRBV2 and TRBJ2-5; the D gene is possibly TRBD2 (5 bases). The CDR3 has 14 amino acids. V was cut by 6 bases and J by 4 bases, with 15 bases left in between. Germline V gene lookup returns CDR1 SNHLY and CDR2 FYNNEI. CDR3 DNA sequence: TGTGCCAGCAGCCGGGAAACCGAGGGAGAGACCCAGTACTTC. Its protein product is CASSRETEGETQYF.

This chain connects TRBV20-1 to TRBJ2-5; D may be TRBD2 (7 bases). V shed 1 base and J shed 6 bases, with 18 bases lying between them. The CDR3 length is 15 residues. Germline V gene data show CDR1 as DFQATT and CDR2 as SNEGSKA (reference sequence). The CDR3 loop reads CSARVGLGGVKTQYF. Written as DNA, the CDR3 is TGCAGTGCTAGAGTCGGACTAGGGGGAGTGAAGACCCAGTACTTC.

This chain's CDR3 is CASSQVAPLMTSGSAGELFF. CDR3 DNA: TGCGCCAGCAGCCAAGTGGCCCCCCTGATGACTAGCGGGAGCGCGGGGGAGCTGTTTTTT. The rearrangement uses TRBV4-3 and TRBJ2-2; 12 bases align to TRBD2. Unmatched junction bases numbered 17, after V lost 1 base and J lost 8 bases. CDR3 length: 20 residues. CDR1 LGHNA and CDR2 YSLEER come from the germline V gene.

There are a few counts of this clonotype. The chain links TRBV11-2 to TRBJ2-1, with 12 bases matching TRBD2. This CDR3 has 18 amino acids. The V gene end was trimmed by 3 bases and the J gene end by 4 bases; junction bases not matched to a gene: 10. The V gene's germline CDR1 is SGHAT and CDR2 FQNNGV. As DNA, the CDR3 is TGTGCCAGCAGCTTCGGGACTAGCGGGTTTGAACCTTACAATGAGCAGTTCTTC. It is translated as CASSFGTSGFEPYNEQFF. Using reference TRBV11-2 and TRBJ2-1 for the parts outside the CDR3, the full variable domain is EAGVAQSPRYKIIEKRQSVAFWCNPISGHATLYWYQQILGQGPKLLIQFQNNGVVDDSQLPKDRFSAERLKGVDSTLKIQPAKLEDSAVYLCASSFGTSGFEPYNEQFFGPGTRLTVL.

This clonotype occurred many times. The gene calls are TRBV3-1 and TRBJ1-1, with 7 bases identical to TRBD1. This CDR3 contains 18 residues. Per germline, CDR1 LGHDT and CDR2 YNNKEL (reference sequence). J gave up 0 bases and V 1 base, and 11 bases lay outside the gene matches. The CDR3 loop is CASSQVGVRGIMNTEAFF. CDR3 coding DNA: TGTGCCAGCAGCCAAGTTGGAGTCAGGGGGATTATGAACACTGAAGCTTTCTTT.

This clonotype was recorded a few times. V is TRBV5-1 and J is TRBJ2-1; D gene uncertain. CDR3 length equals 13 residues. Germline V gene sequence: CDR1 SGHRS, CDR2 YFSETQ. V dropped 5 bases and J dropped 1 base, with 7 bases sitting between them. CDR3 residues: CASRKDSYNEQFF. The CDR3 region has the DNA TGCGCCAGCAGGAAGGATTCCTACAATGAGCAGTTCTTC.

This clonotype was detected many times. The chain is built from TRBV29-1 and TRBJ2-1; 15 nucleotides agree with TRBD2. Per the germline V gene, CDR1 is SQVTM and CDR2 is ANQGSEA. The V gene end was trimmed by 5 bases and the J gene end by 2 bases; junction bases not matched to a gene: 10. This CDR3 region has 18 residues. In nucleotides, the CDR3 is TGCAGCGTTCAAACGGGACTAGCGGGAGGCCCCACCTACAATGAGCAGTTCTTC. This codes for CSVQTGLAGGPTYNEQFF.

Only a few counts were recorded for this clonotype. This rearrangement joins TRBV7-9 to TRBJ2-5, with 7 bases matching TRBD2. The CDR3 sequence is 14 residues long. Trimming took 10 bases from V and 1 from J; bases not matched to a gene: 9. Germline V gene sequence: CDR1 SEHNR, CDR2 FQNEAQ (reference sequence). CDR3 nucleotide sequence: TGTGCCACGGGGGGTTCCCGGAGCCAAGAGACCCAGTACTTC. It translates to CATGGSRSQETQYF.

There are many counts of this clonotype. This chain links TRBV4-3 with TRBJ2-7; D gene unclear. The germline V and J ends were trimmed by 2 bases and 0 bases, with 8 bases remaining between them. This CDR3 region has 14 residues. Germline CDR1 and CDR2: LGHNA and YSLEER. The CDR3 bases are TGCGCCAGCAGCCAATACGTCAACTCCTACGAGCAGTACTTC. Translation gives CASSQYVNSYEQYF.

This CDR3 is CASSLSNQLRSYEQYF. As DNA, the CDR3 is TGTGCCAGCAGTTTGTCAAACCAGTTGAGATCCTACGAGCAGTACTTC. This chain links TRBV28 with TRBJ2-7; D is unresolved. V was clipped by 3 bases and J by 1 base, with 16 bases between them. Germline assignment: CDR1 MDHEN and CDR2 SYDVKM. This CDR3 is built from 16 residues.

The V gene is TRBV7-8, the J gene TRBJ2-3, with TRBD2 matching 9 bases. With 5 bases clipped from V and 0 bases from J, the junction kept 6 bases outside the gene matches. In germline, CDR1 is SGHVS, CDR2 FQNEAQ. The CDR3 sequence is 16 residues long. The CDR3 nucleotides read TGTGCCAGCAGCGGGAGCGGGAGGCCGAGCACAGATACGCAGTATTTT. This gives the protein CASSGSGRPSTDTQYF.

This clonotype was counted at least ten times. V gene TRBV20-1 combines with J gene TRBJ2-1; 7 nucleotides agree with TRBD2. CDR3 length: 15 amino acids. CDR1 DFQATT and CDR2 SNEGSKA come from the germline V gene (reference sequence). The junction had 13 bases not matched to a gene; V was cut back by 6 bases and J by 5 bases. CDR3 DNA sequence: TGCAGTGCCCCCCCCGGCGGGAGTGTTGACAATGAGCAGTTCTTC. This sequence encodes CSAPPGGSVDNEQFF.

Ten or more counts support this clonotype. This chain joins TRBV20-1 and TRBJ2-1; TRBD2 matches 8 bases. The length of the CDR3 is 16 residues. CDR1 is DFQATT and CDR2 is SNEGSKA in the germline V gene (reference sequence). Germline trimming cut 1 base from V and 0 bases from J; bases unmatched to any gene: 5. The CDR3 spells CSARVAGMSSYNEQFF. DNA for the CDR3: TGCAGTGCTAGAGTAGCGGGAATGAGCTCCTACAATGAGCAGTTCTTC.

This clonotype was found many times. The genes are TRBV12-3 or TRBV12-4 and TRBJ2-7; D possibly corresponds to TRBD2 (6 bases). The CDR3 covers 14 residues. Trimming removed 1 base from V and 5 bases from J, with 12 bases in between. The CDR3 reads CASSLGWGGDEQYV. The CDR3 DNA reads TGTGCCAGCAGTTTAGGTTGGGGCGGGGACGAGCAGTACGTC.